Listed below are T cell receptor beta chains from one sample, sequenced in a study of vaccination effects on CD4 cells after COVID-19. The assay was immunoSEQ multiplex PCR, and TCRdb's table has in-frame clones only and misses some. The sample contains fewer than 75,000 clones, more than 60% of which appear only once. For these receptors, no antigen is known. This material consisted of CD4+ T cells from PBMCs cultured without peptide, taken after COVID-19 vaccination. The source is a human donor who received a COVID-19 vaccine. The CDR3 runs from the conserved cysteine through the conserved F or W. A D gene is named only where the DNA matches it firmly. Size is stated for part of the rows, as once, few or many counts, or as a class when the clone is expanded.

abundance: NA; v_gene: TRBV4-1; d_gene: TRBD1; CDR3aa: CASSQGTGLYYGYTF
abundance: NA; v_gene: TRBV28; d_gene: TRBD2; CDR3aa: CASSFPAGGRNEQFF
abundance: few; v_gene: TRBV5-1; d_gene: NA; CDR3aa: CASKDSSNTEAFF
abundance: NA; v_gene: TRBV29-1; d_gene: TRBD1; CDR3aa: CSVRDRGDTIYF
abundance: once; v_gene: TRBV4-1; d_gene: NA; CDR3aa: CASSQAFRALNTGELFF
abundance: few; v_gene: TRBV4-3; d_gene: NA; CDR3aa: CASSQEAQQPQHF
abundance: NA; v_gene: TRBV29-1; d_gene: NA; CDR3aa: CSVPGSGRLNYGYTF
abundance: NA; v_gene: TRBV2; d_gene: NA; CDR3aa: CASRDNGSPLHF
abundance: once; v_gene: TRBV3-1/TRBV3-2; d_gene: NA; CDR3aa: CASSQGPGTGPLRGNTIYF
abundance: few; v_gene: TRBV12-3/TRBV12-4; d_gene: TRBD1; CDR3aa: CASSQGQALHF
abundance: NA; v_gene: TRBV6-4; d_gene: NA; CDR3aa: CASSDLNLGVCSPLHF
abundance: NA; v_gene: TRBV7-2; d_gene: NA; CDR3aa: CASSLGGVVPLHF
abundance: NA; v_gene: TRBV6-5; d_gene: TRBD1; CDR3aa: CASSYDRGHGYTF
abundance: NA; v_gene: TRBV7-2; d_gene: NA; CDR3aa: CASSLVGGDEQFF
abundance: NA; v_gene: TRBV29-1; d_gene: NA; CDR3aa: CSVDVRAGGNTIYF
abundance: NA; v_gene: TRBV6-6; d_gene: NA; CDR3aa: CASTDLPGDSNQPQHF
abundance: few; v_gene: TRBV5-5; d_gene: TRBD1; CDR3aa: CASSYRTGGHEKLFF
abundance: NA; v_gene: TRBV7-2; d_gene: NA; CDR3aa: CASSPWDNQPQHF
abundance: NA; v_gene: TRBV6-5; d_gene: TRBD1; CDR3aa: CASSRTGEGNQPQHF
abundance: NA; v_gene: TRBV7-3; d_gene: NA; CDR3aa: CASSFYTGEQFF
abundance: NA; v_gene: TRBV18; d_gene: NA; CDR3aa: CASVGVSNTEAFF
abundance: NA; v_gene: TRBV2; d_gene: TRBD2; CDR3aa: CASSQGLAETQYF
abundance: NA; v_gene: TRBV5-5; d_gene: NA; CDR3aa: CASSLERADTQYF
abundance: NA; v_gene: TRBV10-3; d_gene: TRBD1; CDR3aa: CAISESTGGSNQPQHF
abundance: NA; v_gene: TRBV6-5; d_gene: TRBD1; CDR3aa: CATNSQGALLPEAFF
abundance: NA; v_gene: TRBV2; d_gene: NA; CDR3aa: CASRLGENQPQHF
abundance: NA; v_gene: TRBV24-1; d_gene: NA; CDR3aa: CATSVPRSSNQPQHF
abundance: NA; v_gene: TRBV5-1; d_gene: NA; CDR3aa: CASSLVGTNEKLFF
abundance: NA; v_gene: TRBV7-2; d_gene: NA; CDR3aa: CASSPRSTNYGYTF
abundance: NA; v_gene: TRBV5-1; d_gene: NA; CDR3aa: CASSLVGSRVKETQYF
abundance: NA; v_gene: TRBV7-2; d_gene: NA; CDR3aa: CASSLGGFREKLFF
abundance: NA; v_gene: TRBV7-8; d_gene: NA; CDR3aa: CASSSPMGVMFRTEAFF
abundance: NA; v_gene: TRBV24-1; d_gene: NA; CDR3aa: CATSAGAQETQYF
abundance: NA; v_gene: TRBV5-5; d_gene: NA; CDR3aa: CASSLGGEGNIQYF
abundance: NA; v_gene: TRBV5-1; d_gene: TRBD1; CDR3aa: CASSLGSGTGTSPLHF
abundance: NA; v_gene: TRBV5-1; d_gene: TRBD2; CDR3aa: CASSLMRGQETQYF
abundance: NA; v_gene: TRBV24-1; d_gene: TRBD1; CDR3aa: CATSSPAGQGVTDTQYF
abundance: NA; v_gene: TRBV6-2/TRBV6-3; d_gene: NA; CDR3aa: CASSYQGIEAFF
abundance: NA; v_gene: TRBV3-1/TRBV3-2; d_gene: NA; CDR3aa: CASSQERETQYF
abundance: few; v_gene: TRBV18; d_gene: TRBD2; CDR3aa: CASSPPAGGTYNEQFF
abundance: NA; v_gene: TRBV2; d_gene: NA; CDR3aa: CASSIKGDVTEAFF
abundance: once; v_gene: TRBV2; d_gene: TRBD2; CDR3aa: CASSPAGAGANVLTF
abundance: NA; v_gene: TRBV19; d_gene: NA; CDR3aa: CASSIAPGVRNSGQPQHF
abundance: NA; v_gene: TRBV7-8; d_gene: TRBD1; CDR3aa: CASTRQGISYNEQFF
abundance: NA; v_gene: TRBV29-1; d_gene: NA; CDR3aa: CSVDEGVGETQYF
abundance: NA; v_gene: TRBV24-1; d_gene: TRBD1; CDR3aa: CATSLRQGAVETQYF
abundance: NA; v_gene: TRBV19; d_gene: TRBD1; CDR3aa: CASSMETGGLRKLFF
abundance: NA; v_gene: TRBV30; d_gene: NA; CDR3aa: CAWGRTLNTEAFF
abundance: few; v_gene: TRBV28; d_gene: NA; CDR3aa: CASTEANYGYTF
abundance: NA; v_gene: TRBV24-1; d_gene: NA; CDR3aa: CATSDPRASQGTGELFF